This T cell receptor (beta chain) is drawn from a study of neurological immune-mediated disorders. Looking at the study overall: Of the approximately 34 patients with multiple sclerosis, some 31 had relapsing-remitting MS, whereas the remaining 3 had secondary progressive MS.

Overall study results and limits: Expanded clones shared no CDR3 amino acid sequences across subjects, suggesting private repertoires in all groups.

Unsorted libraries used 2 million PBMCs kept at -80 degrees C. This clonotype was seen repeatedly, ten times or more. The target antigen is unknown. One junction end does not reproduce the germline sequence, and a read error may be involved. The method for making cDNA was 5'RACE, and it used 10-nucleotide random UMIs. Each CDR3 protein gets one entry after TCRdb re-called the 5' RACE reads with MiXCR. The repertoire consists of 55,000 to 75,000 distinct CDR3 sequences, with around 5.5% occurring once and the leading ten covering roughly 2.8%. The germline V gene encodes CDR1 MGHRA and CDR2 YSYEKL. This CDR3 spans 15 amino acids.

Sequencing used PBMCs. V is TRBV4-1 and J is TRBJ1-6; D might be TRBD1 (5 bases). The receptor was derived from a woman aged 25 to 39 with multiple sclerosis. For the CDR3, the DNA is TGCGCCAGCAGCCAAGTGGGGGGGAATAATTCACCCCTCAACTTT. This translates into CASSQVGGNNSPLNF.